Below, 8 T cell receptor beta chains from the same sample are listed, as sequenced in a study of T cell changes during pregnancy in multiple sclerosis. Produced via immunoSEQ multiplex PCR; TCRdb's table is partial and in-frame only. The sample holds tens of thousands of clones; about 93% are singletons and the top ten take around 1.4%. The sequenced sample was peripheral blood, obtained in the third trimester of pregnancy. These receptors were taken from a female donor in good health, enrolled as a control in a pregnancy study.

The rearrangement joins TRBV2 to TRBJ2-3; a possible D gene is TRBD2 (5 bases). The CDR3 loop spans 14 amino acids. V lost 7 bases and J lost 1, with 12 bases in between. CDR1 and CDR2 from the germline V gene are SNHLY and FYNNEI. The CDR3 nucleotides are TGTGCCAGCAAGTCCGACGGGGGCACAGATACGCAGTATTTT. This sequence encodes CASKSDGGTDTQYF.

The gene calls are TRBV28 and TRBJ2-1; 11 bases match TRBD2. Germline CDR1 and CDR2: MDHEN and SYDVKM. CDR3 size: 18 residues. Trimming cost V 4 bases and J 0 bases; bases outside gene matches: 8. CDR3: CASSSTTSGESSYNEQFF. The CDR3 DNA follows: TGTGCCAGCAGTTCAACGACTAGCGGGGAAAGCTCCTACAATGAGCAGTTCTTC.

The chain uses TRBV5-1 and TRBJ2-7; no definite D call. The CDR3 runs to 13 residues. Germline CDR1 reads SGHRS; CDR2 reads YFSETQ. V shed 1 base and J shed 3 bases, with 8 bases lying between them. The CDR3 loop is CASSLSLNYEQYF. Written as DNA, the CDR3 is TGCGCCAGCAGCTTGTCCCTAAACTACGAGCAGTACTTC.

V is TRBV28 and J is TRBJ2-3; D gene uncertain. The CDR3 loop spans 12 amino acids. CDR1 and CDR2 from the germline V gene are MDHEN and SYDVKM. Trimming stripped 7 bases from V and 5 bases from J, with 10 bases between. The CDR3 nucleotides are TGTGCCAGCACGGTTGGTGAAGATACGCAGTATTTT. Translated: CASTVGEDTQYF.

The chain links TRBV6-1 to TRBJ2-3; 8 nucleotides agree with TRBD2. Germline loops: CDR1 MNHNS, CDR2 SASEGT. CDR3 length equals 15 residues. J was trimmed by 3 bases and V by 2 bases; bases with no gene match: 4. The CDR3 DNA reads as TGTGCCAGCAGTGAACGAGCGGGAGCGACAGATACGCAGTATTTT. Translated, it gives CASSERAGATDTQYF.

The J gene is TRBJ2-6, the V gene TRBV6-6; tentatively, D is TRBD1 (5 bases). Germline V lookup: CDR1 MNHNY, CDR2 SVGAGI (reference sequence). CDR3 length equals 16 residues. Trimming took off 5 bases at V and 0 bases at J, with 11 bases between the two ends. The CDR3 DNA follows: TGTGCCAGCAGTAAACAGGTATCCTCTGGGGCCAACGTCCTGACTTTC. It is translated as CASSKQVSSGANVLTF.

The J gene is TRBJ2-4, the V gene TRBV11-3; a weak D match, TRBD2 (7 bases). The germline V and J ends were trimmed by 11 bases and 3 bases, with 17 bases remaining between them. CDR1 and CDR2 (germline): SGHNT, YENEEA. The CDR3 has 14 amino acids. The CDR3 region has the DNA TGTGCCGGTGGGGGGCTAGCGGACAAAAACATTCAGTACTTC. It is translated as CAGGGLADKNIQYF.

The chain links TRBV7-9 to TRBJ2-1, with D perhaps matching TRBD1 (5 bases). Germline values: CDR1 SEHNR, CDR2 FQNEAQ (reference sequence). This CDR3 comprises 15 residues. V was trimmed by 2 bases and J by 5 bases, leaving 13 bases between them. In nucleotides, the CDR3 is TGTGCCAGCAGCTTAAGGGGCGTTATCCACAATGAGCAGTTCTTC. This translates into CASSLRGVIHNEQFF.